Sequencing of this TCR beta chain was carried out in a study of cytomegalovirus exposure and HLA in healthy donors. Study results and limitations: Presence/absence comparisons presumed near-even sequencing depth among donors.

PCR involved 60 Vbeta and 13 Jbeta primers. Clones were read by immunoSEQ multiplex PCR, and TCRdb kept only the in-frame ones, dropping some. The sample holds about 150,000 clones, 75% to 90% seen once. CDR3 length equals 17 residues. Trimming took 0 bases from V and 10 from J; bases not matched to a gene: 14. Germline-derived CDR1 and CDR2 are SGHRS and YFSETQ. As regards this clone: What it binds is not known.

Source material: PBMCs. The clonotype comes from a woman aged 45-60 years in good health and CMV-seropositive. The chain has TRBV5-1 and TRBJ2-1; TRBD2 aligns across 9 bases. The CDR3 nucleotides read TGCGCCAGCAGCTTGGGGGTTGTTGCGGGAGGGTATGGCGAGCAGTTCTTC. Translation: CASSLGVVAGGYGEQFF.